The rows below give T cell receptor beta chains drawn from one sample of a study of regulatory T cells in long-lasting Graves disease. From the multiplex PCR reads, TCRdb called clonotypes with MiXCR, one entry per CDR3 protein. The table shows roughly 440,000 distinct CDR3 sequences, with about 15% occurring only once. The sample was also reused in another study, on T cells in Graves' hyperthyroidism and ophthalmopathy.

The sample was peripheral blood mononuclear cells (PBMCs), taken at new diagnosis, from a patient treated with antithyroid drugs. These receptors were collected from a woman younger than 30 with Graves disease. The CDR3 runs from the conserved cysteine through the conserved F or W. A D gene is named only where the DNA matches it firmly. The size field is filled for only some rows; it gives once, few, many or a size class.

cdr3_aa,cdr3_nt,j_call,clone_size,v_call,d_call
CASSTRQGGTEAFF,TGTGCCAGCAGTACCCGACAGGGTGGGACTGAAGCTTTCTTT,TRBJ1-1,.,TRBV28,TRBD1
CASSADRGRIQYF,TGTGCCAGCAGCGCGGACAGGGGGCGTATTCAGTACTTC,TRBJ2-4,many,TRBV7-2,TRBD1
CASSIAGWNTQYF,TGTGCCAGTAGTATCGCGGGCTGGAATACGCAGTATTTT,TRBJ2-3,few,TRBV19,.
CASSYTGRNTGELFF,TGTGCCAGCAGTTACACAGGGAGGAACACCGGGGAGCTGTTTTTT,TRBJ2-2,many,TRBV6-5,.
CASSAGLGPGYEQFF,TGTGCCAGCAGCGCTGGACTAGGGCCGGGTTATGAGCAGTTCTTC,TRBJ2-1,many,TRBV5-5,TRBD2
CASSFRLREGSYNEQFF,TGTGCCAGCAGCTTTAGGCTGCGGGAGGGCTCCTACAATGAGCAGTTCTTC,TRBJ2-1,many,TRBV11-2,TRBD2
CASSLGLAGVWTDTQYF,TGTGCCAGCAGCTTGGGACTAGCGGGAGTTTGGACAGATACGCAGTATTTT,TRBJ2-3,many,TRBV11-2,TRBD2
CASSLVRGAQFF,TGTGCCAGCAGCTTGGTCCGGGGAGCGCAGTTCTTC,TRBJ2-1,many,TRBV11-1,.
CASRNRPAGDSGEQFF,TGTGCCAGCAGAAACCGACCAGCGGGAGATAGTGGTGAGCAGTTCTTC,TRBJ2-1,few,TRBV3-1,TRBD2
CASSLEQGGDTQYF,TGCGCCAGCAGCTTGGAACAGGGAGGGGATACGCAGTATTTT,TRBJ2-3,.,TRBV5-1,.
CASSFVQFRGQETQYF,TGTGCCAGCAGCTTCGTCCAATTTAGGGGCCAAGAGACCCAGTACTTC,TRBJ2-5,.,TRBV5-6,.
CASRQGGNTGELFF,TGTGCCAGCCGGCAGGGAGGGAACACCGGGGAGCTGTTTTTT,TRBJ2-2,many,TRBV28,.
CASSVGVATSTDTQYF,TGTGCCAGCAGCGTAGGGGTAGCTACTAGCACAGATACGCAGTATTTT,TRBJ2-3,few,TRBV9,.
CASSLVAGRAYNEQFF,TGTGCCAGCAGCTTAGTGGCAGGGCGAGCCTACAATGAGCAGTTCTTC,TRBJ2-1,many,TRBV11-2,.
CASKGLAGVRYEQYF,TGTGCCAGCAAGGGACTAGCGGGAGTCCGCTACGAGCAGTACTTC,TRBJ2-7,.,TRBV27,TRBD2
CASVQAGGYEQYF,TGTGCCAGCGTTCAGGCGGGCGGCTACGAGCAGTACTTC,TRBJ2-7,.,TRBV11-2,.
CASSLAGREGTGELFF,TGTGCCAGCAGCTTAGCGGGGCGGGAGGGCACCGGGGAGCTGTTTTTT,TRBJ2-2,.,TRBV7-8,TRBD2
CASSNLSLDYGYTF,TGTGCCAGCAGTAATCTCTCTCTCGACTATGGCTACACCTTC,TRBJ1-2,few,TRBV6-1,.
CASSLALTPEQFF,TGTGCCAGCAGCTTAGCGCTAACTCCTGAGCAGTTCTTC,TRBJ2-1,many,TRBV11-1,.
CASSTDSSFGPQHF,TGTGCCAGTAGTACAGACAGCTCTTTTGGTCCCCAGCATTTT,TRBJ1-5,.,TRBV19,.